The sequence of this TCR beta chain was determined in a study of blood T cell repertoires in COVID-19. Study-level information: The origin of the acute and convalescent COVID-19 samples was the United States, Italy and Spain.

Original analysis: Counts of nucleated cells, estimated from reference gene primer amplification, were obtained. Assay: immunoSEQ multiplex PCR; the TCRdb copy retains only in-frame clones and omits some. V and J calls and clone size come straight from that table; D and trimming were deduced from the DNA. The sample lists 300,000 to 450,000 clones; more than 70% were seen once. This clone was found once. This CDR3 contains 16 residues. Germline-derived CDR1 and CDR2 are WSHSY and SAAADI. V lost 1 base to trimming and J lost 0 bases, with 12 bases between them. All enrollees were roughly 18 to 95 years old and from 25 or so US areas. Grouping used clinical history reported by participants in a survey and questionnaire.

The sequencing input was PBMCs or T cells enriched from blood (not recorded which). The sequence was obtained from a woman between 25 and 40 years old who had been exposed to COVID-19. The chain is built from TRBV10-2 and TRBJ1-1; unclear D gene. The CDR3 sequence: CASSEFESTVNTEAFF. CDR3 coding DNA: TGCGCCAGCAGTGAGTTTGAGTCTACAGTGAACACTGAAGCTTTCTTT.